This T cell receptor beta chain was obtained from a study of T cell responses to AZD1222 COVID-19 vaccine. The study, taken as a whole, reports: Sampling captured repertoires only after the peak T cell response. Spike-specific TCR depth and breadth grew after two AZD1222 doses.

Some clones are missing from TCRdb's copy, which holds only in-frame ones; the method was immunoSEQ multiplex PCR. Here the sample spans 250,000 to 300,000 clones, around 92% being singletons. This CDR3 is 18 amino acids long. Germline CDR1 and CDR2: MNHNS and SASEGT. The V gene lost 3 bases and the J gene lost 5 bases, with 25 bases spanning the gap. Worth noting for this clone: Its target is not known.

Second doses at about 4 or about 12 weeks were pooled. This receptor was taken from an adult who received the AZD1222 COVID-19 vaccine. The genes are TRBV6-1 and TRBJ1-2, with D unresolved. Here the sequenced sample was peripheral blood, taken 28 days after the second AZD1222 dose. This CDR3 is CASSDWARVKDGRYGYTF. The CDR3 DNA reads TGTGCCAGCAGTGATTGGGCCCGCGTAAAAGACGGCCGATATGGCTACACCTTC.